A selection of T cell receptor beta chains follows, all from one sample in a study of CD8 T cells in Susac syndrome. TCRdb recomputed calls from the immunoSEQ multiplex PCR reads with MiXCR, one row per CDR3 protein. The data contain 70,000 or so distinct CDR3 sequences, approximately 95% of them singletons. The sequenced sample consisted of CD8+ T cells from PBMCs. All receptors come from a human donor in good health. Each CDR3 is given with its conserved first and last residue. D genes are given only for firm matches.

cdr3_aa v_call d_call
CASSSEDFPEETQYF TRBV6-6 .
CASSSRTDRGSYEQYF TRBV7-9 .
CASSKGGATEAFF TRBV6-4 .
CSVAGGPGQSYSNQPQHF TRBV29-1 .
CASTVNTGELFF TRBV5-1 .
CASSQANGYGYTF TRBV4-1 .
CATSDLPDLGNTDTQYF TRBV24-1 .
CASSFPGSLGEQYF TRBV28 .
CSVEDLRRKGYTF TRBV29-1 .
CASSPTGTAIQETQYF TRBV28 TRBD1
CSVYSYNEQFF TRBV29-1 .